One and the same sample provided the 19 T cell receptor beta chains below, sequenced in a study of beta chain features in type 1 diabetes. Reverse transcription of all isolated RNA meant that expressed TCRB transcripts were sequenced. The table came from immunoSEQ multiplex PCR; TCRdb's copy has only in-frame clones and leaves some out. There are more than 120,000 clones in the sample; about 10% occur only once, and 1.3% lies in the top ten. Material for sequencing was naive CD4+ T cells from blood. All receptors come from a man between 18 and 29 years old in good health.

This clone was picked up a small number of times. J is TRBJ1-4 and V is TRBV9, with 7 bases lining up with TRBD1. The CDR3 is made up of 15 amino acids. Germline V CDR1 and CDR2: SGDLS, YYNGEE. Germline trimming cut 3 bases from V and 0 bases from J; bases unmatched to any gene: 2. For the CDR3, the DNA is TGTGCCAGCAGCGCCCAGGGGGCAACTAATGAAAAACTGTTTTTT. Translation gives CASSAQGATNEKLFF. The complete variable domain, with remaining parts taken from reference TRBV9 and TRBJ1-4, reads DSGVTQTPKHLITATGQRVTLRCSPRSGDLSVYWYQQSLDQGLQFLIQYYNGEERAKGNILERFSAQQFPDLHSELNLSSLELGDSALYFCASSAQGATNEKLFFGSGTQLSVL.

This clone was detected only a few times. V and J are TRBV6-1 and TRBJ2-1; D perhaps matches TRBD2 (7 bases). CDR1 and CDR2 (germline): MNHNS, SASEGT. Trimming took off 1 base at V and 6 bases at J, with 16 bases between the two ends. The CDR3 length is 16 residues. CDR3: CASSEGAGANLNEQFF. The CDR3 DNA sequence: TGTGCCAGCAGTGAAGGGGCGGGGGCCAATCTCAATGAGCAGTTCTTC.

This clone has a handful of counts. The chain is built from TRBV30 and TRBJ2-3; 7 bases match TRBD2. The CDR3 runs to 13 residues. V lost 2 bases to trimming and J lost 2 bases; unmatched junction nucleotides: 1. CDR1 and CDR2 from the germline V gene are GTSNPN and SVGIG (reference sequence). CDR3: CAWSRGDTDTQYF. CDR3 DNA sequence: TGTGCCTGGAGTCGGGGGGACACAGATACGCAGTATTTT.

This clone was found many times. CDR3 sequence reads: CAWAQGLNTEAFF. CDR3 nucleotides: TGTGCCTGGGCACAGGGATTGAACACTGAAGCTTTCTTT. The rearrangement joins TRBV30 to TRBJ1-1; TRBD1 is a possible D gene (6 bases). Germline V gene data show CDR1 as GTSNPN and CDR2 as SVGIG (reference sequence). The CDR3 has 13 residues. With 5 bases removed from V and 0 bases from J, the gap between germline ends came to 10 bases.

The chain joins TRBV19 to TRBJ1-4; 9 bases map to TRBD1. V gave up 6 bases and J gave up 7 bases; unmatched junction bases: 9. The V gene's germline CDR1 is LNHDA and CDR2 SQIVND (reference sequence). The CDR3 is 15 residues long. DNA for the CDR3: TGTGCCAGTAGACCGGGACAGGGAACCGGTGAAAAACTGTTTTTT. Translation: CASRPGQGTGEKLFF.

In its sample, this clone was seen a few times. The chain joins TRBV11-2 to TRBJ1-3; tentatively, D is TRBD1 (5 bases). The V end lost 5 bases, the J end lost 4 bases, and 15 bases lay between the germline ends. CDR1 is SGHAT, CDR2 FQNNGV, per germline. CDR3 length: 15 residues. The CDR3 spells CASSPESGGGNTIYF. CDR3 sequence (DNA): TGTGCCAGCAGCCCAGAATCGGGGGGAGGAAACACCATATATTTT.

This clone was seen a few times. The V and J genes are TRBV7-6 and TRBJ2-1, with 11 bases fitting TRBD2. The length of the CDR3 is 15 residues. Per germline, CDR1 SGHVS and CDR2 FNYEAQ. J was trimmed by 7 bases and V by 4 bases; bases with no gene match: 6. The CDR3 sequence: CASSYLAGGPNEQFF. The DNA of the CDR3 is TGTGCCAGCAGCTACCTAGCGGGGGGCCCGAATGAGCAGTTCTTC.

The chain links TRBV18 to TRBJ2-1; 13 bases fit TRBD2. Germline V gene data show CDR1 as KGHSH and CDR2 as LQKENI. V gave up 1 base and J gave up 0 bases; unmatched junction bases: 6. The CDR3 sequence is 19 residues long. The CDR3 reads CASSPLGTSGASSYNEQFF. The CDR3 coding sequence is TGTGCCAGCTCACCACTGGGGACTAGCGGGGCGAGCTCCTACAATGAGCAGTTCTTC. Variable domain in full (rest from reference TRBV18 and TRBJ2-1): NAGVMQNPRHLVRRRGQEARLRCSPMKGHSHVYWYRQLPEEGLKFMVYLQKENIIDESGMPKERFSAEFPKEGPSILRIQQVVRGDSAAYFCASSPLGTSGASSYNEQFFGPGTRLTVL.

J is TRBJ2-5 and V is TRBV2; unclear D gene. The V end was cut by 4 bases, the J end by 5 bases, with 14 bases between. The CDR3 is made up of 14 amino acids. The germline CDR1 and CDR2 sequences are SNHLY and FYNNEI. DNA for the CDR3: TGTGCCAGCAGTGCGGCGAGGTTTGGGGAGACCCAGTACTTC. Residues: CASSAARFGETQYF.

In this sample, this clone turned up a few times. This chain links TRBV6-1 with TRBJ2-5; 11 bases are shared with TRBD2. J was trimmed by 5 bases and V by 4 bases; bases with no gene match: 12. Germline loops: CDR1 MNHNS, CDR2 SASEGT. This CDR3 contains 17 residues. DNA of the CDR3: TGTGCCAGCAGTGCAGGCCTAGCGGGGGGTGGAATGGAGACCCAGTACTTC. Protein: CASSAGLAGGGMETQYF.

This clone appeared a few times. This chain uses TRBV9 with TRBJ2-2; D is perhaps TRBD1 (6 bases). The CDR3 is made up of 13 amino acids. V lost 5 bases and J 7 bases, leaving 12 bases between the germline ends. Germline V CDR1 and CDR2: SGDLS, YYNGEE. CDR3 residues: CASSQGTNGELFF. The CDR3 DNA is TGTGCCAGCAGTCAAGGGACAAACGGGGAGCTGTTTTTT.

This clone was seen a few times. The CDR3 DNA reads TGTGCCAGCAGCTTAGCTCTTCCCGGGGATGAGTTCTTC. Translating it yields CASSLALPGDEFF. The V gene is TRBV7-2, the J gene TRBJ2-1, with D possibly matching TRBD2 (5 bases). The CDR3 has 13 residues. Germline-derived CDR1 and CDR2 are SGHTA and FQGNSA. Between the trimmed V and J ends, which lost 0 bases and 14 bases, there was a span of 14 bases.

The chain uses TRBV15 and TRBJ2-4; 7 bases agree with TRBD2. Unmatched junction bases numbered 14, after V lost 0 bases and J lost 0 bases. This CDR3 is 20 amino acids long. The germline V gene encodes CDR1 LNHNV and CDR2 YYDKDF (reference sequence). This CDR3 reads CATSRDLGPRGSLAKNIQYF. CDR3 bases: TGTGCCACCAGCAGAGATCTTGGACCGCGGGGGTCATTAGCCAAAAACATTCAGTACTTC. Full variable domain (rest looked up from reference TRBV15 and TRBJ2-4): DAMVIQNPRYQVTQFGKPVTLSCSQTLNHNVMYWYQQKSSQAPKLLFHYYDKDFNNEADTPDNFQSRRPNTSFCFLDIRSPGLGDTAMYLCATSRDLGPRGSLAKNIQYFGAGTRLSVL.

This clone was seen ten or more times. The gene calls are TRBV7-9 and TRBJ2-1; a possible D gene is TRBD1 (5 bases). CDR3 size: 15 residues. The V gene lost 5 bases and the J gene lost 4 bases, with 15 bases spanning the gap. Germline V gene data show CDR1 as SEHNR and CDR2 as FQNEAQ (reference sequence). The CDR3 reads CASSPYGATYNEQFF. The CDR3 DNA is TGTGCCAGCAGCCCATATGGGGCTACTTACAATGAGCAGTTCTTC.

This clone showed up just a few times. The V and J genes are TRBV4-2 and TRBJ2-3, with TRBD2 as a possible D gene (6 bases). Germline loops: CDR1 LGHNA, CDR2 YNFKEQ. V was cut by 0 bases and J by 1 base, with 11 bases left in between. This CDR3 region has 16 residues. The CDR3 DNA follows: TGTGCCAGCAGCCAAGAGCGGCCTAGCGGCACAGATACGCAGTATTTT. This gives the protein CASSQERPSGTDTQYF.

This clone has a handful of counts. The chain employs TRBV5-4 and TRBJ2-3; 11 bases align to TRBD2. With V trimmed by 5 bases and J by 1 base, 6 bases remained unmatched. The CDR3 spans 16 residues. Germline V gene sequence: CDR1 SGHNT, CDR2 YYREEE (reference sequence). CDR3 nucleotide sequence: TGTGCCAGCAGGTCGGAACTAGCGGGGGGCACAGATACGCAGTATTTT. It translates to CASRSELAGGTDTQYF.

The chain links TRBV2 to TRBJ2-4; 7 bases align to TRBD1. The CDR3 has 14 residues. V trimming: 7 bases; J trimming: 6 bases; junction bases outside the gene matches: 9. Germline V gene sequence: CDR1 SNHLY, CDR2 FYNNEI. Here the CDR3 reads CASTQTGTANIQYF. The CDR3 DNA is TGTGCCAGCACCCAAACCGGGACAGCAAACATTCAGTACTTC.

The V gene is TRBV7-2, the J gene TRBJ1-2; 7 positions match TRBD1. V dropped 5 bases and J dropped 4; count of bases not matched to a gene: 16. CDR1 is SGHTA and CDR2 is FQGNSA in the germline V gene. This CDR3 spans 17 amino acids. In DNA form, the CDR3 reads TGTGCCAGCAGCCCAGGGGGTGGAGGGGGCGAGATCTATGGCTACACCTTC. Translation gives CASSPGGGGGEIYGYTF. Looking up the rest from reference TRBV7-2 and TRBJ1-2 gives the full variable domain: GAGVSQSPSNKVTEKGKDVELRCDPISGHTALYWYRQSLGQGLEFLIYFQGNSAPDKSGLPSDRFSAERTGGSVSTLTIQRTQQEDSAVYLCASSPGGGGGEIYGYTFGSGTRLTVV.

The chain links TRBV4-2 to TRBJ1-1; D unresolved. CDR1 LGHNA and CDR2 YNFKEQ come from the germline V gene. The ends were cut back, 1 base at V and 0 bases at J, with 12 bases in the middle. The CDR3 has 16 amino acids. In nucleotides, the CDR3 is TGTGCCAGCAGCCAAGCATTAAAGACTTTGAACACTGAAGCTTTCTTT. Residues: CASSQALKTLNTEAFF.